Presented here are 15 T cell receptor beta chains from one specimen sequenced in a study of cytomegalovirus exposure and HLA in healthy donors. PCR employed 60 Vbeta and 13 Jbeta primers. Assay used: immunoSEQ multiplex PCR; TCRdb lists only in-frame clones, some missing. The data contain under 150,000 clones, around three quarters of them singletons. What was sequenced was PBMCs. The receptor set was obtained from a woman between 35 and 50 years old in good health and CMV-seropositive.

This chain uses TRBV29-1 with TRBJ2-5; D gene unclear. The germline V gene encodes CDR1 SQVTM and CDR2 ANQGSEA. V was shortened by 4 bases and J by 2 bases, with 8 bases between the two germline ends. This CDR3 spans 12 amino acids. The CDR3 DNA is TGCAGCGTTGGTACAGCTCAAGAGACCCAGTACTTC. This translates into CSVGTAQETQYF.

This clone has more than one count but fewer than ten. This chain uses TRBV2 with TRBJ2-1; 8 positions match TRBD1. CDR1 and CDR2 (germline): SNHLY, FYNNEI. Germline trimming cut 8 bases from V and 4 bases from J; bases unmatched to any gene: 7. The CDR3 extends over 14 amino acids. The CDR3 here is CASGRDRQYNEQFF. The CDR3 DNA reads TGTGCCAGCGGCCGGGACAGGCAGTACAATGAGCAGTTCTTC.

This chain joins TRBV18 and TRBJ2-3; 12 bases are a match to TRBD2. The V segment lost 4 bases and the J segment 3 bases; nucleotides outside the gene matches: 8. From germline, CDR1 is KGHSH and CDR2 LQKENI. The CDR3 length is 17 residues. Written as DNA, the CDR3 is TGTGCCAGCTCACTACGCCCTACTAGCGGGAGGACAGATACGCAGTATTTT. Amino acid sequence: CASSLRPTSGRTDTQYF.

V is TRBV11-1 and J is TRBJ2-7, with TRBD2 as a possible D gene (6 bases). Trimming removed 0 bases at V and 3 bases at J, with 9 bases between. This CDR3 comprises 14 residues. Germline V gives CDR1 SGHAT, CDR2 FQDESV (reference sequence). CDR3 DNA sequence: TGTGCCAGCAGCTTAGCGGGACTGATCTACGAGCAGTACTTC. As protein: CASSLAGLIYEQYF.

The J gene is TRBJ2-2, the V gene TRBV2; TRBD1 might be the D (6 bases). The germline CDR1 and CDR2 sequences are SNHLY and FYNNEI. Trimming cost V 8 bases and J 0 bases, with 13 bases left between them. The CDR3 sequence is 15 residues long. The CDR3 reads CASEGGRPNTGELFF. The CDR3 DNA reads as TGTGCCAGCGAAGGGGGACGGCCGAACACCGGGGAGCTGTTTTTT.

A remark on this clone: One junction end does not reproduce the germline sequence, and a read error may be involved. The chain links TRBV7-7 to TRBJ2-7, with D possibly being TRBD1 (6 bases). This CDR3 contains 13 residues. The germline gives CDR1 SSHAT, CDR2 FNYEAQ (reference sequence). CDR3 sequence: CASSQTGSYEQYF. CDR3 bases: TGTGCTAGCAGCCAGACAGGATCCTACGAGCAGTACTTC.

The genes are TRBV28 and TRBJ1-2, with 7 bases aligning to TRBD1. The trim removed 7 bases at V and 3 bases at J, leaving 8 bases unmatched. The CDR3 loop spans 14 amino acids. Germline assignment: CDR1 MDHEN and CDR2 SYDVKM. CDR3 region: CASIQGGGDYGYTF. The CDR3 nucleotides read TGTGCCAGCATTCAAGGAGGGGGCGACTATGGCTACACCTTC.

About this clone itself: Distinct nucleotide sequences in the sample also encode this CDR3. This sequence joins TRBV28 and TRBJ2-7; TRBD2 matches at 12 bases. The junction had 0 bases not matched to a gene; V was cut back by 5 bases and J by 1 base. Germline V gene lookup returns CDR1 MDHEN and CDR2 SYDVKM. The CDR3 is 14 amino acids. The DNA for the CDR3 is TGTGCCAGCAGTCTAGCGGGAGGGTCCTACGAGCAGTACTTC. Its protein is CASSLAGGSYEQYF. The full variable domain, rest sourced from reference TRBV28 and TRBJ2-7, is DVKVTQSSRYLVKRTGEKVFLECVQDMDHENMFWYRQDPGLGLRLIYFSYDVKMKEKGDIPEGYSVSREKKERFSLILESASTNQTSMYLCASSLAGGSYEQYFGPGTRLTVT.

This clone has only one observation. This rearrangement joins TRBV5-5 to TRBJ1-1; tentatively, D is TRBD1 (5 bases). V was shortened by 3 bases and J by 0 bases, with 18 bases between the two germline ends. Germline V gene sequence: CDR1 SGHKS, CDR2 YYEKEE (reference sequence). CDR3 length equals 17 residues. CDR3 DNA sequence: TGTGCCAGCAGCTGGACGGGAGTAGGGGTTATGAACACTGAAGCTTTCTTT. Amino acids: CASSWTGVGVMNTEAFF.

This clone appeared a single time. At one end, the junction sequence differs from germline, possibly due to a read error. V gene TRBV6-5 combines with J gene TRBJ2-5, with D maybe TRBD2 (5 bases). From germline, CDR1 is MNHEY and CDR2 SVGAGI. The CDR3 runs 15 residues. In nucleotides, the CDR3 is TGTGCCAGCAGTTACGACGGGAACCCCCAAGGGACCCAGTACTTC. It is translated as CASSYDGNPQGTQYF.

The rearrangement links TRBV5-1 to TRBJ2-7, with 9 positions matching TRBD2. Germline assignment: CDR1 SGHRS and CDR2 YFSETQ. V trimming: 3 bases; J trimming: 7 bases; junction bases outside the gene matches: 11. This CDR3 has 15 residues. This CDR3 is CASSSGWLAGEEQYF. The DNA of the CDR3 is TGCGCCAGCAGCTCCGGGTGGTTAGCGGGAGAAGAGCAGTACTTC.

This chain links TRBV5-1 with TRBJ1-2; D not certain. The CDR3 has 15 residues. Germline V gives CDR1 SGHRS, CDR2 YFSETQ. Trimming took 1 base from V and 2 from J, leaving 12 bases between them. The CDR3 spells CASSLIGVPNYGYTF. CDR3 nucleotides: TGCGCCAGCAGCTTGATCGGGGTACCAAACTATGGCTACACCTTC.

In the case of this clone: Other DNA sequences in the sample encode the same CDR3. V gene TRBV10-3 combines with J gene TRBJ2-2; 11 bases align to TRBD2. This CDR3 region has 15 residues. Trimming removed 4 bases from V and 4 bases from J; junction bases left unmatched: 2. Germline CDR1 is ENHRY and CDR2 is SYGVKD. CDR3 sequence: CAISGLAGGTGELFF. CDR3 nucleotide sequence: TGTGCCATCAGTGGGCTAGCGGGAGGCACCGGGGAGCTGTTTTTT.

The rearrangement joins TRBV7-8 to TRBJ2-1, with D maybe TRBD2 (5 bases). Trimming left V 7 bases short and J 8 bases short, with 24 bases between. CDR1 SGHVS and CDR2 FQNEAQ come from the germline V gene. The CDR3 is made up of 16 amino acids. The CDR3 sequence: CASTLEPERAGHEQFF. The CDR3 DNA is TGTGCCAGCACCCTAGAACCTGAGAGGGCTGGGCATGAGCAGTTCTTC.

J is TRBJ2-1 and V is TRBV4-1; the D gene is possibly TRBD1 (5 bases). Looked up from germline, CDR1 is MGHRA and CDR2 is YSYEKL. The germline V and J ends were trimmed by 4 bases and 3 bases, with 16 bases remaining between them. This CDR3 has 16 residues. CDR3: CASSPLLAQVYNEQFF. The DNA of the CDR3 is TGCGCCAGCAGCCCACTATTAGCACAGGTCTACAATGAGCAGTTCTTC.